The 13 T cell receptor beta chains below were found in one sample sequenced in a study of cytomegalovirus exposure and HLA in healthy donors. PCR primers comprised 60 Vbeta and 13 Jbeta primers. The table came from immunoSEQ multiplex PCR; TCRdb's copy has only in-frame clones and leaves some out. This table holds tens of thousands of clones. Sequenced material: PBMCs. All receptors come from a woman aged 25 to 39 in good health and CMV-seronegative.

This chain connects TRBV30 to TRBJ2-7; TRBD1 agrees at 9 bases. Germline loops: CDR1 GTSNPN, CDR2 SVGIG (reference sequence). The CDR3 is 15 amino acids. V shed 4 bases, J shed 5 bases, and the junction held 12 bases outside the gene matches. The CDR3 nucleotides are TGTGCCTGGACTCATACCGGGACAGGGAGAGACGAGCAGTACTTC. Its protein is CAWTHTGTGRDEQYF.

The chain carries TRBV6-5 and TRBJ1-5; 7 bases are a match to TRBD1. CDR1 is MNHEY and CDR2 is SVGAGI in the germline V gene. The CDR3 extends over 15 amino acids. J lost 3 bases, V lost 5 bases, and 7 bases had no gene match. This CDR3 is CASSPDRAPNQPQHF. In nucleotides, the CDR3 is TGTGCCAGCAGTCCTGACAGGGCGCCCAATCAGCCCCAGCATTTT.

As concerns this clone: At one end the junction does not follow the germline gene, possibly because of a read error. The rearrangement joins TRBV14 to TRBJ2-5, with 9 bases fitting TRBD1. CDR3 length equals 13 residues. The germline gives CDR1 SGHDN, CDR2 FVKESK. The CDR3, as DNA: TGTGCCAGCAGGGACAGGGGTCAGGAGAACCAGTACTTC. Translating it yields CASRDRGQENQYF. Complete variable domain (other parts from reference TRBV14 and TRBJ2-5): EAGVTQFPSHSVIEKGQTVTLRCDPISGHDNLYWYRRVMGKEIKFLLHFVKESKQDESGMPNNRFLAERTGGTYSTLKVQPAELEDSGVYFCASRDRGQENQYFGPGTRLLVL.

The CDR3 region has the DNA TGTGCCAGCAGTTCACTCCCCCTGGTCACCGGGGAGCTGTTTTTT. This encodes CASSSLPLVTGELFF. This sequence joins TRBV27 and TRBJ2-2, with no clear D. Germline V CDR1 and CDR2: MNHEY, SMNVEV (reference sequence). The CDR3 is made up of 15 amino acids. Trimming removed 4 bases at V and 4 bases at J, with 13 bases between.

The V call is TRBV9, the J call TRBJ2-5, with 8 bases lining up with TRBD2. The germline V gene encodes CDR1 SGDLS and CDR2 YYNGEE. The CDR3 contains 14 residues. With V trimmed by 0 bases and J by 3 bases, 1 base remained unmatched. The CDR3 DNA reads as TGTGCCAGCAGCGTAGCAGCGGGAGAAGAGACCCAGTACTTC. Translating it yields CASSVAAGEETQYF.

The V gene is TRBV7-9, the J gene TRBJ2-7; 8 bases are a match to TRBD1. CDR1 is SEHNR, CDR2 FQNEAQ, per germline (reference sequence). Trimming at V came to 4 bases and at J to 7 bases, leaving 12 bases not matched to a gene. The CDR3 totals 15 residues. CDR3 region: CASSSGQGAVWEQYF. For the CDR3, the DNA is TGTGCCAGCAGCTCCGGACAGGGTGCTGTGTGGGAGCAGTACTTC. The whole variable domain, filled in from reference TRBV7-9 and TRBJ2-7, reads DTGVSQNPRHKITKRGQNVTFRCDPISEHNRLYWYRQTLGQGPEFLTYFQNEAQLEKSRLLSDRFSAERPKGSFSTLEIQRTEQGDSAMYLCASSSGQGAVWEQYFGPGTRLTVT.

As regards this clone: One junction end does not reproduce the germline sequence, and a read error may be involved. The chain has TRBV7-6 and TRBJ1-2, with 9 nucleotides matching TRBD1. The CDR3 totals 14 residues. Germline V gene lookup returns CDR1 SGHVS and CDR2 FNYEAQ. CDR3 sequence (DNA): TGTGCCAGCAGCTTGGGACAGGGTGACTATGGCTACTCCTTC. Protein: CASSLGQGDYGYSF.

V is TRBV2 and J is TRBJ2-3; no reliable D call. Germline-derived CDR1 and CDR2 are SNHLY and FYNNEI. The CDR3 totals 13 residues. Between the trimmed V and J ends, which lost 7 bases and 0 bases, there was a span of 8 bases. DNA of the CDR3: TGTGCCAGCATTTCTCCTAGCACAGATACGCAGTATTTT. This sequence encodes CASISPSTDTQYF. Full variable domain (missing parts from reference TRBV2 and TRBJ2-3): EPEVTQTPSHQVTQMGQEVILRCVPISNHLYFYWYRQILGQKVEFLVSFYNNEISEKSEIFDDQFSVERPDGSNFTLKIRSTKLEDSAMYFCASISPSTDTQYFGPGTRLTVL.

This sequence joins TRBV2 and TRBJ1-2, with 7 bases identical to TRBD1. J was trimmed by 4 bases and V by 5 bases; bases with no gene match: 13. Germline CDR1 reads SNHLY; CDR2 reads FYNNEI. The CDR3 loop spans 16 amino acids. CDR3: CASSPWDRADIYGYTF. DNA for the CDR3: TGTGCCAGCAGTCCTTGGGACAGAGCCGACATCTATGGCTACACCTTC.

This chain uses TRBV10-2 with TRBJ1-5, with 7 bases identical to TRBD1. The J segment lost 6 bases and the V segment lost 8 bases, leaving 7 bases of the junction unmatched. The CDR3 sequence is 13 residues long. Germline assignment: CDR1 WSHSY and CDR2 SAAADI. As DNA, the CDR3 is TGCGCCAGCTCACAGGGGATCGTTCAGCCCCAGCATTTT. Protein: CASSQGIVQPQHF.

Here the CDR3 DNA reads TGCGCCAGCAGTACGACAGGACCAAACACTGAAGCTTTCTTT. It is translated as CASSTTGPNTEAFF. J is TRBJ1-1 and V is TRBV5-1; D may be TRBD1 (6 bases). The V gene lost 5 bases and the J gene lost 2 bases, with 13 bases spanning the gap. The germline gives CDR1 SGHRS, CDR2 YFSETQ. This CDR3 region has 14 residues.

The chain recombines TRBV4-1 with TRBJ1-2; D possibly corresponds to TRBD1 (6 bases). Trimming shortened V by 0 bases and J by 7 bases, and 12 bases separated the two germline ends. CDR3 length: 14 amino acids. CDR1 and CDR2 (germline): MGHRA, YSYEKL. The CDR3 is CASSQDPNRAGYTF. In DNA, the CDR3 is TGCGCCAGCAGCCAAGATCCGAACAGGGCTGGCTACACCTTC.

The CDR3 is CASSRTSGEQYF. In DNA form, the CDR3 reads TGTGCCAGCTCAAGGACTAGCGGCGAGCAGTACTTC. The rearrangement joins TRBV18 to TRBJ2-7, with 10 positions matching TRBD2. CDR3 length: 12 residues. V shed 5 bases and J 6 bases; nucleotides not matched to a gene: 1. CDR1 and CDR2 from the germline V gene are KGHSH and LQKENI.